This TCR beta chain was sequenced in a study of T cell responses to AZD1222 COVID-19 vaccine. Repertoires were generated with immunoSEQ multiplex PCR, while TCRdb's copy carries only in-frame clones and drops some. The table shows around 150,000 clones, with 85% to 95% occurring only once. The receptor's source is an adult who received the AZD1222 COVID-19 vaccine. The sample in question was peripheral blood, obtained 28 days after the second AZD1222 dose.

DNA of the CDR3: TGTGCCAGCTCACCCCTCGGGGGGCCGGCAACCTACGAGCAGTACTTC. It yields the protein CASSPLGGPATYEQYF. The rearrangement links TRBV18 to TRBJ2-7; D is perhaps TRBD2 (7 bases). V lost 3 bases and J 2 bases, leaving 17 bases between the germline ends. The germline CDR1 and CDR2 sequences are KGHSH and LQKENI. This CDR3 region has 16 residues.